One and the same sample provided the 3 T cell receptor beta chains below, sequenced in a study of blood T cell repertoires in COVID-19. Generated by immunoSEQ multiplex PCR, the TCRdb table keeps only in-frame clones and is missing some. The sample has about 380,000 clones; 85% are singletons. The sequenced material came from peripheral blood. These receptors were obtained from a woman aged 18-29 years with acute or convalescent COVID-19.

This clone was seen only once. This chain uses TRBV30 with TRBJ1-4; the match to TRBD1 covers 8 bases. V gave up 1 base and J gave up 8 bases; unmatched junction bases: 9. Germline loops: CDR1 GTSNPN, CDR2 SVGIG (reference sequence). The CDR3 is 15 residues long. The CDR3 region is CAWSGTGMSKEKLFF. The DNA of the CDR3 is TGTGCCTGGAGTGGGACAGGGATGAGTAAAGAAAAACTGTTTTTT. Looking up the rest from reference TRBV30 and TRBJ1-4 gives the full variable domain: SQTIHQWPATLVQPVGSPLSLECTVEGTSNPNLYWYRQAAGRGLQLLFYSVGIGQISSEVPQNLSASRPQDRQFILSSKKLLLSDSGFYLCAWSGTGMSKEKLFFGSGTQLSVL.

This chain connects TRBV7-9 to TRBJ1-6; D is perhaps TRBD1 (6 bases). This CDR3 comprises 14 residues. With 5 bases removed from V and 5 bases from J, the gap between germline ends came to 10 bases. Germline CDR1 reads SEHNR; CDR2 reads FQNEAQ (reference sequence). CDR3 sequence: CASSQDSDNSPLHF. CDR3 bases: TGTGCCAGCAGCCAGGACAGTGATAATTCACCCCTCCACTTT.

The chain is built from TRBV6-5 and TRBJ2-7; D remains unclear. V dropped 6 bases and J dropped 3 bases, with 15 bases sitting between them. CDR3 length: 14 residues. Germline loops: CDR1 MNHEY, CDR2 SVGAGI. In DNA, the CDR3 is TGTGCCAGCAGCCCCCGGAGAAGTTTCTACGAGCAGTACTTC. Translated, it gives CASSPRRSFYEQYF.